This TCR beta chain was sequenced for a study of blood T cell repertoires in COVID-19. Study background: Acute-phase and convalescent COVID-19 samples originated in the United States, Italy and Spain. Sources were T cells, B-cell-depleted T cells, or PBMCs; the material itself was cDNA or gDNA.

The CDR3 runs to 14 residues. Germline V CDR1 and CDR2: SGHTA, FQGNSA. Trimming took 3 bases from V and 4 from J; bases not matched to a gene: 4. Original processing methods: Amplification of reference gene primers was used by the study to estimate nucleated cell counts. Generated by immunoSEQ multiplex PCR, the TCRdb table keeps only in-frame clones and is missing some. The V and J calls and the clone size are those of that table, but D and trimming were determined from the DNA. Here the sample spans about 13,000 clones, 65% to 90% being singletons. Input material: peripheral blood. This sequence joins TRBV7-2 and TRBJ2-5; 8 nucleotides agree with TRBD2. The clonotype was recovered from a man aged 40-50 years with active or convalescent COVID-19. The CDR3 DNA reads as TGTGCCAGCAGCTTCGGGGGGGGCCGAGAGACCCAGTACTTC. It encodes CASSFGGGRETQYF.